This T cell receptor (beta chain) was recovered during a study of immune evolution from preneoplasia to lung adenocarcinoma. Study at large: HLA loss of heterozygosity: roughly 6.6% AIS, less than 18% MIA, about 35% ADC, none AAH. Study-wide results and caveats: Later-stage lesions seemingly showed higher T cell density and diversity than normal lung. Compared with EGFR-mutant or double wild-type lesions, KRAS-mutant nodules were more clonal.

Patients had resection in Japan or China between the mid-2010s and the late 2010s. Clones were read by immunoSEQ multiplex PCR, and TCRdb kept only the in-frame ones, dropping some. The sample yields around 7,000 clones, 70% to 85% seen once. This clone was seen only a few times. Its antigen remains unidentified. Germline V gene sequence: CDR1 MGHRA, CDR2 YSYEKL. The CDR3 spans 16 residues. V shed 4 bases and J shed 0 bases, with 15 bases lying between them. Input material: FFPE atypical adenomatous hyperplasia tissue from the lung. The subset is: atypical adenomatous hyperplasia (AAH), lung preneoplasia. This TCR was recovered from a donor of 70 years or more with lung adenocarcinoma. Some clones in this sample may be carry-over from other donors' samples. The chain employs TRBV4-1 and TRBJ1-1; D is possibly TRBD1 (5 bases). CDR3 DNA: TGCGCCAGCAGCCGCCGCAGGGAGGCCATGAACACTGAAGCTTTCTTT. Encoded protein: CASSRRREAMNTEAFF.